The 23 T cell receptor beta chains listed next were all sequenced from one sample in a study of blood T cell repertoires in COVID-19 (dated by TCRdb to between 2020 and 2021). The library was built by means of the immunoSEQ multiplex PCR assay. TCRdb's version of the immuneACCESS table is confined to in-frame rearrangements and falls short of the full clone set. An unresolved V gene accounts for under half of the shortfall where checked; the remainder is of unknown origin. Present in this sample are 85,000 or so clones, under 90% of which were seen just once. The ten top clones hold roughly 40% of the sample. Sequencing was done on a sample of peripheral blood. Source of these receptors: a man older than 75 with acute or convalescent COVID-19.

Here the CDR3 DNA reads TGTGCCAGCAGGGCAAGTTCTTTTAACTATGGCTACACCTTC. Amino acids: CASRASSFNYGYTF. This chain links TRBV6-5 with TRBJ1-2; D uncertain. The CDR3 is 14 amino acids. V shed 6 bases and J shed 1 base, with 12 bases lying between them. Looked up from germline, CDR1 is MNHEY and CDR2 is SVGAGI.

In DNA, the CDR3 is TGTGCCAGCAGTGACTCGGGACTAGCGGGAACAGAGCAGTTCTTC. Translated: CASSDSGLAGTEQFF. The chain combines TRBV6-4 with TRBJ2-1, with 13 bases matching TRBD2. Germline assignment: CDR1 MRHNA and CDR2 SNTAGT. CDR3 size: 15 residues. V shed 0 bases and J 10 bases; nucleotides not matched to a gene: 3.

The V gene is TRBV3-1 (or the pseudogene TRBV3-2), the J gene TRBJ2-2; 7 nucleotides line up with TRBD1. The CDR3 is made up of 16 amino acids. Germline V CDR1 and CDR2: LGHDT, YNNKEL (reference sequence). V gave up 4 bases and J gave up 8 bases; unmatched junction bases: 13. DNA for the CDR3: TGTGCCAGCAGCCCCCCTCTGTCGAGGGGGCTAGGGGAGCTGTTTTTT. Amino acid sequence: CASSPPLSRGLGELFF.

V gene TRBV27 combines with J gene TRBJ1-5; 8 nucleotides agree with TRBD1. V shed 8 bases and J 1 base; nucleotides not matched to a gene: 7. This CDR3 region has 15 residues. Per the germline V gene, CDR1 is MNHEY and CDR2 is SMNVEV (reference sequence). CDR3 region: CASGSGGVSNQPQHF. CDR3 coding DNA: TGTGCCAGCGGATCAGGGGGCGTAAGCAATCAGCCCCAGCATTTT.

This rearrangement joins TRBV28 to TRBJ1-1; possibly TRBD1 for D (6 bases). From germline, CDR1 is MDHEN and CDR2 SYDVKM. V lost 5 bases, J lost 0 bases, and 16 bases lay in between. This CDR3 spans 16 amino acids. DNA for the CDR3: TGTGCCAGCAGTACCCCCAGTAAGGGGGTGAACACTGAAGCTTTCTTT. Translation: CASSTPSKGVNTEAFF.

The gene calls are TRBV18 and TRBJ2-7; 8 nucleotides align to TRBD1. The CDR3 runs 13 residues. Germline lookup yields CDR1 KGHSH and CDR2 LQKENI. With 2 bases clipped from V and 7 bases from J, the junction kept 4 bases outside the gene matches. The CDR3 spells CASSPSDREEQYF. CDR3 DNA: TGTGCCAGCTCACCATCGGACAGGGAGGAGCAGTACTTC.

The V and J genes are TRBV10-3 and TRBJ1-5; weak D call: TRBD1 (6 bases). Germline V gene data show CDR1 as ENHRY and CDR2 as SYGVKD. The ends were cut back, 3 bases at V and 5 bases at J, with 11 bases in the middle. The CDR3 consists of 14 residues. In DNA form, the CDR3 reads TGTGCCATCAGTGAAGGACAGTTGCATCAGCCCCAGCATTTT. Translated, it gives CAISEGQLHQPQHF.

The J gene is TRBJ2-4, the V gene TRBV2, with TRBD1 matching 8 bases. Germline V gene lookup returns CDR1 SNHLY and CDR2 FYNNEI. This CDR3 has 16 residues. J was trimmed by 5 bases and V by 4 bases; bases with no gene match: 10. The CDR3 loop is CASSGHMTGVENIQYF. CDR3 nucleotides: TGTGCCAGCAGTGGTCATATGACAGGGGTAGAAAACATTCAGTACTTC.

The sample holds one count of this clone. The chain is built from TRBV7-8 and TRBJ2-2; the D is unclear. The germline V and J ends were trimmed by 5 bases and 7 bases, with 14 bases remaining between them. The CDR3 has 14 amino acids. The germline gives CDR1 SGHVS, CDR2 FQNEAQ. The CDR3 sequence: CASSLGITGGELFF. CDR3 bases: TGTGCCAGCAGCCTAGGGATAACGGGCGGGGAGCTGTTTTTT.

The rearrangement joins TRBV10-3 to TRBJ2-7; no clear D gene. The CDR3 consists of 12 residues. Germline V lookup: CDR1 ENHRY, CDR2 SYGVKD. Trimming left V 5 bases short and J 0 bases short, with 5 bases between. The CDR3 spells CAISPNSYEQYF. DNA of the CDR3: TGTGCCATCAGTCCTAACTCCTACGAGCAGTACTTC.

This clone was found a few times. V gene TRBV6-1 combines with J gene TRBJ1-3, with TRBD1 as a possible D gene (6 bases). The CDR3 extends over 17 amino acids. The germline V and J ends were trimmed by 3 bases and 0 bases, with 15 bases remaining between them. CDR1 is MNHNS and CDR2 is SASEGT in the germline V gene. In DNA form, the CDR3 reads TGTGCCAGCAGTGACCCAAGAGGGGGTTACTCTGGAAACACCATATATTTT. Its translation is CASSDPRGGYSGNTIYF.

This CDR3 reads CASSLGQERGYTF. CDR3 DNA: TGTGCCAGCAGTTTAGGACAGGAACGAGGCTACACCTTC. The rearrangement joins TRBV28 to TRBJ1-2, with TRBD1 matching 7 bases. The CDR3 consists of 13 residues. Trimming cost V 2 bases and J 8 bases; bases outside gene matches: 5. CDR1 is MDHEN and CDR2 is SYDVKM in the germline V gene.

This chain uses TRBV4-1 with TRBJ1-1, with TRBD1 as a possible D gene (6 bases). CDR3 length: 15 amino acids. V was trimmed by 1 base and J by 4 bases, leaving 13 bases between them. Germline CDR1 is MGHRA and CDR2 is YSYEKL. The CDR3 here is CASSQVVPGVTEAFF. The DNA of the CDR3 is TGCGCCAGCAGCCAAGTGGTACCAGGGGTCACTGAAGCTTTCTTT.

The CDR3 loop reads CASSPHLDQPQHF. The CDR3 region has the DNA TGTGCCAGCAGCCCTCACTTAGATCAGCCCCAGCATTTT. This chain joins TRBV28 and TRBJ1-5; no firm D call. Trimming took 6 bases from V and 5 from J, leaving 11 bases between them. Germline CDR1 MDHEN, CDR2 SYDVKM. This CDR3 has 13 amino acids.

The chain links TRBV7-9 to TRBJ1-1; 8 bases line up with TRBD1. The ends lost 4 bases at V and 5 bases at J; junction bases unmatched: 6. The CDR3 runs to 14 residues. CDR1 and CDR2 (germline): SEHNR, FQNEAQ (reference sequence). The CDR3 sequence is CASSWGQGATEAFF. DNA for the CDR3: TGTGCCAGCAGCTGGGGGCAGGGGGCGACTGAAGCTTTCTTT.

The chain's CDR3 is CASSLGLAGELFF. In DNA, the CDR3 is TGTGCCAGCAGCCTCGGACTAGCCGGGGAGCTGTTTTTT. The J gene is TRBJ2-2, the V gene TRBV11-2; 7 nucleotides match TRBD2. This CDR3 spans 13 amino acids. Germline CDR1 reads SGHAT; CDR2 reads FQNNGV. The J segment lost 6 bases and the V segment lost 5 bases, leaving 3 bases of the junction unmatched.

The CDR3 loop is CASSPGFFTEAFF. CDR3 nucleotides: TGTGCCAGTAGTCCCGGGTTCTTCACTGAAGCTTTCTTT. This chain joins TRBV19 and TRBJ1-1; D gene uncertain. The CDR3 is 13 residues long. Deletions cut 5 bases from V and 4 bases from J, with 11 bases between. CDR1 is LNHDA and CDR2 is SQIVND in the germline V gene (reference sequence).

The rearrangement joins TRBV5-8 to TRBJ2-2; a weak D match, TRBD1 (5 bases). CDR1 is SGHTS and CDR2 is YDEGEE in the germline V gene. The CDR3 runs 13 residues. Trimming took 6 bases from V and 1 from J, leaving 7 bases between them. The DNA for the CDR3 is TGTGCCAGCAACAGGCTGAACACCGGGGAGCTGTTTTTT. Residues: CASNRLNTGELFF.

The CDR3: CASSPGDIHGYTF. The CDR3 region has the DNA TGCGCCAGCAGCCCAGGGGACATCCATGGCTACACCTTC. The chain is built from TRBV5-1 and TRBJ1-2, with D possibly being TRBD1 (6 bases). Trimming cost V 4 bases and J 6 bases, with 13 bases left between them. CDR3 size: 13 residues. CDR1 SGHRS and CDR2 YFSETQ come from the germline V gene.

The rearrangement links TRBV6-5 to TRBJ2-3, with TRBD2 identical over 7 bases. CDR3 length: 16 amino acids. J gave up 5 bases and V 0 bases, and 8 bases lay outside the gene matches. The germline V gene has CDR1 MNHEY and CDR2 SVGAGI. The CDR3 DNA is TGTGCCAGCAGTTACTCGACGGGAGGCTTCAAAGATACGCAGTATTTT. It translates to CASSYSTGGFKDTQYF.

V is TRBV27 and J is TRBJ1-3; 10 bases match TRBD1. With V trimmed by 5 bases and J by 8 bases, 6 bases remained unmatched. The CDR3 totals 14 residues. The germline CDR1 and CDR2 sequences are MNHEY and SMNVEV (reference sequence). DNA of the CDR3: TGTGCCAGCAGTACACGGGACAGGGGATACACCATATATTTT. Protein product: CASSTRDRGYTIYF.

Here the CDR3 reads CASSLEAINQPQHF. The CDR3 coding sequence is TGTGCCAGCAGTCTAGAGGCAATTAATCAGCCCCAGCATTTT. The V and J genes are TRBV2 and TRBJ1-5; no clear D. Trimming took off 5 bases at V and 4 bases at J, with 12 bases between the two ends. CDR3 length: 14 residues. Germline CDR1 and CDR2: SNHLY and FYNNEI.

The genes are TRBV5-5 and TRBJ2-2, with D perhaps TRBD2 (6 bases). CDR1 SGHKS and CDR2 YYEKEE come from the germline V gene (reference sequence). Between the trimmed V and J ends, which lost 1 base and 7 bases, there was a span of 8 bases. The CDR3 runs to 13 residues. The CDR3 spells CASSLLGGGELFF. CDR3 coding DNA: TGTGCCAGCAGCTTGCTGGGGGGCGGGGAGCTGTTTTTT.